The next 30 T cell receptor beta chains were all read from a single sample in a study of shared clonotypes between healthy human individuals. The data were produced by immunoSEQ multiplex PCR, yet TCRdb's version contains in-frame clones alone and is incomplete. The profile shows some 2 million clones, around 96% of them singletons. Cells designated naive CD8 were CD45RO-negative and were positively selected for CCR7, with terminally differentiated effector memory CD45RA+ cells excluded. The sequencing sample was made of naive CD8+ T cells sorted from blood. The receptors here all came from a man aged 18 to 29 in good health.

This sequence joins TRBV7-3 and TRBJ1-4; 10 positions match TRBD1. The CDR3 is made up of 15 amino acids. V shed 5 bases and J 8 bases; nucleotides not matched to a gene: 8. Germline V gene data show CDR1 as SGHTA and CDR2 as FQGTGA. The CDR3 spells CASSPGTGDTEKLFF. The CDR3 DNA sequence: TGTGCCAGCAGCCCGGGGACAGGGGATACGGAAAAACTGTTTTTT.

For this clone: Other nucleotide sequences in the sample specify the same CDR3. The J gene is TRBJ1-1, the V gene TRBV19; D is unclear. The length of the CDR3 is 15 residues. The germline V and J ends were trimmed by 3 bases and 0 bases, with 11 bases remaining between them. Germline values: CDR1 LNHDA, CDR2 SQIVND (reference sequence). CDR3 region: CASSIPQGMNTEAFF. As DNA, the CDR3 is TGTGCCAGTAGTATTCCACAAGGGATGAACACTGAAGCTTTCTTT.

This clone showed up just a few times. Within the sample, other DNA sequences also encode this same CDR3. The chain recombines TRBV9 with TRBJ2-7; D uncertain. From germline, CDR1 is SGDLS and CDR2 YYNGEE. The CDR3 has 13 residues. Trimming removed 0 bases at V and 3 bases at J, with 7 bases between. The chain's CDR3 is CASSVGGNYEQYF. CDR3 nucleotides: TGTGCCAGCAGCGTAGGTGGGAACTACGAGCAGTACTTC.

This clone was found once. This sequence joins TRBV12-5 and TRBJ2-3; D is unresolved. The CDR3 consists of 14 residues. V lost 4 bases and J 5 bases, leaving 13 bases between the germline ends. Germline CDR1 is LGHNT and CDR2 is FRNRAP. For the CDR3, the DNA is TGTGCTAGTGGTTACCCATCGCTGGTAGATACGCAGTATTTT. It yields the protein CASGYPSLVDTQYF. Full variable domain (rest looked up from reference TRBV12-5 and TRBJ2-3): DARVTQTPRHKVTEMGQEVTMRCQPILGHNTVFWYRQTMMQGLELLAYFRNRAPLDDSGMPKDRFSAEMPDATLATLKIQPSEPRDSAVYFCASGYPSLVDTQYFGPGTRLTVL.

The chain recombines TRBV7-9 with TRBJ2-7; 13 bases map to TRBD2. In germline, CDR1 is SEHNR, CDR2 FQNEAQ (reference sequence). The CDR3 is 17 amino acids. With 5 bases clipped from V and 2 bases from J, the junction kept 9 bases outside the gene matches. CDR3 amino acids: CASSPGLAGADAYEQYF. The CDR3 bases are TGTGCCAGCAGCCCCGGACTAGCGGGAGCGGACGCCTACGAGCAGTACTTC.

This sequence joins TRBV6-1 and TRBJ1-1; a possible D gene is TRBD1 (6 bases). CDR3 length equals 13 residues. CDR1 MNHNS and CDR2 SASEGT come from the germline V gene. The V end was cut by 6 bases, the J end by 1 base, with 9 bases between. CDR3 coding DNA: TGTGCCAGCAGCGACAGGACGAACACTGAAGCTTTCTTT. Encoded protein: CASSDRTNTEAFF.

This clone has a handful of counts. The chain employs TRBV6-5 and TRBJ1-2, with 9 bases that match TRBD1. This CDR3 is 13 amino acids long. The germline V gene encodes CDR1 MNHEY and CDR2 SVGAGI. The V gene end was trimmed by 5 bases and the J gene end by 6 bases; junction bases not matched to a gene: 4. The CDR3, as DNA: TGTGCCAGCAGTCTTCGACAGGGGGATGGCTACACCTTC. Amino acids: CASSLRQGDGYTF.

A note on this clone: At the DNA level, this CDR3 is encoded by other sequences in the same sample as well. The chain links TRBV27 to TRBJ1-1, with D perhaps TRBD1 (6 bases). There are 12 residues in the CDR3. V was shortened by 6 bases and J by 4 bases, with 9 bases between the two germline ends. The V gene's germline CDR1 is MNHEY and CDR2 SMNVEV (reference sequence). This CDR3 is CASRTGGTEAFF. The CDR3 region has the DNA TGTGCCAGCAGGACAGGAGGCACTGAAGCTTTCTTT.

The gene calls are TRBV5-4 and TRBJ2-5; 9 bases align to TRBD2. With 1 base clipped from V and 5 bases from J, the junction kept 12 bases outside the gene matches. CDR1 is SGHNT, CDR2 YYREEE, per germline (reference sequence). This CDR3 region has 17 residues. The CDR3 bases are TGTGCCAGCAGCTTGTTTCCGGGACTAGCAAACGGGGAGACCCAGTACTTC. Translating it yields CASSLFPGLANGETQYF.

V and J are TRBV5-1 and TRBJ2-3; D not resolved. The CDR3 contains 13 residues. Trimming left V 4 bases short and J 11 bases short, with 17 bases between. Germline V gene lookup returns CDR1 SGHRS and CDR2 YFSETQ. The CDR3 reads CASSAGGGWGQYF. CDR3 in DNA: TGCGCCAGCAGCGCCGGCGGTGGGTGGGGGCAGTATTTT.

In regard to this clone: The same CDR3 is also encoded by other DNA sequences in this sample. The chain recombines TRBV19 with TRBJ1-1; D remains unclear. Germline V CDR1 and CDR2: LNHDA, SQIVND (reference sequence). The CDR3 consists of 13 residues. The V and J ends lost 6 bases and 0 bases respectively, with 8 bases between them. The DNA for the CDR3 is TGTGCCAGTAGCGACGGCCTGAACACTGAAGCTTTCTTT. This translates into CASSDGLNTEAFF. The whole variable domain, filled in from reference TRBV19 and TRBJ1-1, reads DGGITQSPKYLFRKEGQNVTLSCEQNLNHDAMYWYRQDPGQGLRLIYYSQIVNDFQKGDIAEGYSVSREKKESFPLTVTSAQKNPTAFYLCASSDGLNTEAFFGQGTRLTVV.

With respect to this clone: Other nucleotide sequences from this sample produce the same CDR3. The chain recombines TRBV6-1 with TRBJ1-1; D not resolved. In germline, CDR1 is MNHNS, CDR2 SASEGT. Trimming took off 3 bases at V and 3 bases at J, with 5 bases between the two ends. The CDR3 contains 12 residues. This CDR3 is CASSEAYTEAFF. The CDR3 nucleotides are TGTGCCAGCAGTGAGGCTTACACTGAAGCTTTCTTT.

V is TRBV18 and J is TRBJ2-2; D is perhaps TRBD1 (6 bases). This CDR3 is built from 14 residues. Trimming left V 8 bases short and J 1 base short, with 11 bases between. Germline V gene sequence: CDR1 KGHSH, CDR2 LQKENI. Here the CDR3 DNA reads TGTGCCAGCCAAAGACAGGAGAACACCGGGGAGCTGTTTTTT. Its protein product is CASQRQENTGELFF. The variable domain in full, with the rest retrieved from reference TRBV18 and TRBJ2-2, is NAGVMQNPRHLVRRRGQEARLRCSPMKGHSHVYWYRQLPEEGLKFMVYLQKENIIDESGMPKERFSAEFPKEGPSILRIQQVVRGDSAAYFCASQRQENTGELFFGEGSRLTVL.

The chain combines TRBV5-4 with TRBJ2-1, with D hard to call. CDR1 and CDR2 (germline): SGHNT, YYREEE (reference sequence). The CDR3 is made up of 17 amino acids. The germline V and J ends were trimmed by 1 base and 2 bases, with 16 bases remaining between them. The CDR3 reads CASSLWSTVGPYNEQFF. The CDR3 bases are TGTGCCAGCAGCTTGTGGTCCACTGTTGGCCCCTACAATGAGCAGTTCTTC.

The chain employs TRBV27 and TRBJ2-2; D is ambiguous. Looked up from germline, CDR1 is MNHEY and CDR2 is SMNVEV (reference sequence). V gave up 10 bases and J gave up 6 bases, with 9 bases separating them. The CDR3 length is 11 residues. CDR3 sequence: CATLRAGELFF. The CDR3 region has the DNA TGTGCCACCCTAAGAGCCGGGGAGCTGTTTTTT.

V and J are TRBV6-1 and TRBJ1-4; D is unclear. V gave up 8 bases and J gave up 0 bases, with 13 bases separating them. Per the germline V gene, CDR1 is MNHNS and CDR2 is SASEGT. The CDR3 runs to 15 residues. The CDR3 region has the DNA TGTGCCAGCGGCCCCGTCGGCGCAACTAATGAAAAACTGTTTTTT. This codes for CASGPVGATNEKLFF.

This clone was found once. The chain is built from TRBV7-9 and TRBJ1-1; 11 bases are a match to TRBD1. The germline V gene has CDR1 SEHNR and CDR2 FQNEAQ (reference sequence). Losses at the gene ends were 5 bases for V and 4 bases for J; bases not matched to a gene: 6. The CDR3 loop spans 15 amino acids. The CDR3 loop reads CASSPRTGGFTEAFF. CDR3 DNA: TGTGCCAGCAGCCCGAGGACAGGGGGCTTCACTGAAGCTTTCTTT.

This rearrangement joins TRBV13 to TRBJ1-5; D not resolved. Trimming stripped 5 bases from V and 6 bases from J, with 8 bases between. The V gene's germline CDR1 is PRHDT and CDR2 FYEKMQ (reference sequence). The CDR3 extends over 12 amino acids. The CDR3 region has the DNA TGTGCCAGCAGCCGTGTGGGTCAGCCCCAGCATTTT. The encoded protein is CASSRVGQPQHF.

J is TRBJ2-7 and V is TRBV2; D is uncertain. Germline V gene sequence: CDR1 SNHLY, CDR2 FYNNEI. The CDR3 totals 10 residues. This chain's CDR3 is CASSEAEPAV. In DNA form, the CDR3 reads TGTGCCAGCAGTGAAGCTGAGCCGGCGGTC.

This chain uses TRBV4-1 with TRBJ2-3; tentatively, D is TRBD1 or TRBD2 (5 bases each). There are 14 residues in the CDR3. V shed 4 bases and J shed 6 bases, with 14 bases lying between them. From germline, CDR1 is MGHRA and CDR2 YSYEKL. The CDR3 spells CASSPTDGTDTQYF. The CDR3 bases are TGCGCCAGCAGCCCCACCGACGGGACGGATACGCAGTATTTT.

The gene calls are TRBV7-9 and TRBJ2-1; no firm D call. Germline loops: CDR1 SEHNR, CDR2 FQNEAQ (reference sequence). CDR3 length: 16 amino acids. V lost 3 bases and J 0 bases, leaving 12 bases between the germline ends. The CDR3 region has the DNA TGTGCCAGCAGCTTGGCGGAGCTAAGCTCCTACAATGAGCAGTTCTTC. Translation: CASSLAELSSYNEQFF.

This sequence joins TRBV28 and TRBJ1-1, with 7 bases aligning to TRBD1. The J segment lost 10 bases and the V segment lost 3 bases, leaving 14 bases of the junction unmatched. CDR3 length: 15 residues. CDR1 and CDR2 from the germline V gene are MDHEN and SYDVKM. This chain's CDR3 is CASSFGTGARGGAFF. The CDR3 coding sequence is TGTGCCAGCAGTTTCGGCACAGGGGCGAGGGGGGGAGCTTTCTTT.

J is TRBJ2-5 and V is TRBV9, with 12 bases lining up with TRBD2. CDR3 length: 18 amino acids. After removal of 0 bases from V and 3 bases from J, the junction contained 9 bases not matched to a gene. Germline V CDR1 and CDR2: SGDLS, YYNGEE. The CDR3 loop is CASSVGTSGGFWEETQYF. In nucleotides, the CDR3 is TGTGCCAGCAGCGTAGGCACTAGCGGGGGGTTTTGGGAAGAGACCCAGTACTTC.

The chain recombines TRBV13 with TRBJ2-7, with TRBD2 matching 11 bases. From germline, CDR1 is PRHDT and CDR2 FYEKMQ (reference sequence). V lost 2 bases and J lost 0; bases outside the gene matches: 3. This CDR3 contains 16 residues. The CDR3 DNA is TGTGCCAGCAGCTTAAGCCTAGCGGGAGGCTCCTACGAGCAGTACTTC. Translation: CASSLSLAGGSYEQYF.

The V call is TRBV25-1, the J call TRBJ1-1; D ambiguous. Germline CDR1 is MGHDK and CDR2 is SYGVNS. The CDR3 sequence is 14 residues long. V was pared by 2 bases and J by 1 base, with 8 bases between. CDR3 amino acids: CASSERVGNTEAFF. CDR3 DNA: TGTGCCAGCAGTGAACGCGTAGGGAACACTGAAGCTTTCTTT.

The chain joins TRBV11-3 to TRBJ2-1; no definite D call. CDR1 SGHNT and CDR2 YENEEA come from the germline V gene. The V end was cut by 0 bases, the J end by 8 bases, with 5 bases between. CDR3 size: 12 residues. CDR3 DNA sequence: TGTGCCAGCAGCTTAGATCCCCATGAGCAGTTCTTC. It specifies CASSLDPHEQFF. Full variable domain (remainder filled in from reference TRBV11-3 and TRBJ2-1): EAGVVQSPRYKIIEKKQPVAFWCNPISGHNTLYWYLQNLGQGPELLIRYENEEAVDDSQLPKDRFSAERLKGVDSTLKIQPAELGDSAVYLCASSLDPHEQFFGPGTRLTVL.

This clone was observed once. This sequence joins TRBV9 and TRBJ1-1, with TRBD1 matching over 7 bases. The CDR3 covers 17 residues. The germline V gene encodes CDR1 SGDLS and CDR2 YYNGEE. The V and J ends lost 0 bases and 5 bases, in that order; junction bases with no gene match: 13. The CDR3 sequence is CASSVEGQVTAGTEAFF. CDR3 in DNA: TGTGCCAGCAGCGTAGAAGGACAGGTGACAGCGGGGACTGAAGCTTTCTTT.

The V call is TRBV7-9, the J call TRBJ1-2; 7 nucleotides line up with TRBD1. V trimming: 10 bases; J trimming: 3 bases; junction bases outside the gene matches: 14. The germline CDR1 and CDR2 sequences are SEHNR and FQNEAQ (reference sequence). The CDR3 spans 15 residues. CDR3 region: CAIDLQGLRDYGYTF. For the CDR3, the DNA is TGTGCCATCGACCTACAGGGGTTGCGGGACTATGGCTACACCTTC.

Details on this clone: Other nucleotide sequences in the sample specify the same CDR3. As DNA, the CDR3 is TGTGCCAGCAGCTTAGGGACTAGCTCCTACGAGCAGTACTTC. Protein product: CASSLGTSSYEQYF. The chain joins TRBV13 to TRBJ2-7; D is perhaps TRBD2 (6 bases). The CDR3 has 14 amino acids. Trimming took off 0 bases at V and 0 bases at J, with 6 bases between the two ends. Germline V gene data show CDR1 as PRHDT and CDR2 as FYEKMQ (reference sequence).

Of note for this clone: Different DNA sequences within this sample yield the same CDR3. This rearrangement joins TRBV19 to TRBJ2-1; 14 bases are shared with TRBD2. Germline CDR1 and CDR2: LNHDA and SQIVND (reference sequence). The CDR3 is made up of 16 amino acids. J was trimmed by 5 bases and V by 1 base; bases with no gene match: 1. CDR3 sequence (DNA): TGTGCCAGTAGTATAGTGGGACTAGCGGGGGACAATGAGCAGTTCTTC. Protein product: CASSIVGLAGDNEQFF. The full variable domain, rest sourced from reference TRBV19 and TRBJ2-1, is DGGITQSPKYLFRKEGQNVTLSCEQNLNHDAMYWYRQDPGQGLRLIYYSQIVNDFQKGDIAEGYSVSREKKESFPLTVTSAQKNPTAFYLCASSIVGLAGDNEQFFGPGTRLTVL.